This TCR beta chain was captured by sequencing in a study of cytomegalovirus exposure and HLA in healthy donors. Overall study context: Both the 120 or so validation repertoires and the 666 first-cohort repertoires used the same platform, as reported by a later analysis.

To note about this clone: The target antigen is unknown.

The study, taken as a whole, reports: Clusters of TCRs from the first cohort tended to co-occur in the roughly 120 validation repertoires (as a later analysis found). Testing in vitro showed a few CMV-associated chains specific for CMV antigens. It was reportedly the case that the classifier diagnosed cytomegalovirus status with high specificity and sensitivity.

Clones were sequenced by immunoSEQ multiplex PCR, and TCRdb holds only the in-frame ones, with some missing. The sample consists of 120,000 or so clones, approximately 89% of them appearing once. The CDR3 totals 15 residues. CDR1 and CDR2 (germline): SGHAT, FQNNGV. With 2 bases clipped from V and 6 bases from J, the junction kept 9 bases outside the gene matches. Specimen: PBMCs. The V gene is TRBV11-2, the J gene TRBJ1-1; 7 bases agree with TRBD1. The sequence was collected from a young woman in good health and CMV-seronegative. CDR3 residues: CASSLPFRQGAEAFF. CDR3 sequence (DNA): TGTGCCAGCAGCTTACCCTTTCGACAGGGCGCTGAAGCTTTCTTT.